This T cell receptor beta chain was documented in a study of blood T cells in healthy people across ages (dated by TCRdb to 2014 to 2015). Regarding the research as a whole: In model experiments, roughly one uniquely barcoded TCR beta cDNA molecule per two T cells was captured by template switching. The study measured age-related changes in TCR beta repertoire diversity using deep sequencing normalized with unique cDNA molecular identifiers. Four age groups were formed from the donors: young (average around 15 years), middle-aged (more than 35), aged (62) and long-lived (more than 75). Donors of different ages were randomly distributed across sequencing lanes to avoid experimental bias. For two donors (one aged 18 to 30 and one aged 80 or older), the study analyzed two additional independent replicas of 1 million unique cDNA reads from the same blood draw. Study-wide findings and limitations: Bulk unsorted PBMC profiling prevented conclusive comparison of naive and antigen-experienced compartments. Total diversity estimates from one million sequenced T cells were considered lower bounds and underestimates. There was a strong correlation between observed TCR beta diversity and the percentage of naive T cells measured by flow cytometry. Compared with the aged group, the long-lived group had more naive CD4+ T cells, fewer expanded clones and increased TCR diversity, a pattern suggesting age selection. Observed TCR beta diversity per million T cells fell roughly linearly with age, and a significant reduction was already apparent by age about 36. The CMV infection status of donors was not known, potentially confounding age-related changes in expanded clonotypes.

The CDR1 and CDR2 encoded by the germline V gene are SQVTM and ANQGSEA. There are 13 amino acids in the CDR3, from cysteine to phenylalanine inclusive. The CDR3 DNA has 39 bases and is translated from base 1. The donors were roughly 38 Caucasian individuals from Russia, aged 6 to 90 years, who were systemically healthy. Each donor gave roughly 9.5 milliliters of peripheral blood, collected into EDTA-treated Vacutainer tubes. Ficoll-Paque density-gradient centrifugation was used to isolate PBMCs, with at least 7 million per sample. Trizol reagent was used to extract total RNA from the PBMCs, yielding at least 6 micrograms per sample. Naive CD45RAhigh/CD27high T cell percentages were measured by flow cytometry on a PBMC aliquot from every donor. The receptor library was made with 5' RACE. A second PCR of about 7 to 12 cycles was run with a J-beta primer mix and a sample-barcoded 5' primer. A unique molecular identifier was introduced onto each TCR beta cDNA molecule by a template-switch 5' adaptor carrying 12 random nucleotides. Each sample yielded at least 2.5 million CDR3-containing paired-end reads. All of the RNA was converted into first-strand cDNA using the Mint cDNA synthesis kit, with a TRBC-specific oligonucleotide serving as the primer. All cDNA was treated with uracil-DNA glycosylase and then went through a first 18-cycle PCR with the universal primers M1SS and BC2_uni_R. As for the original processing: Each sample was normalized by randomly selecting 1 million high-quality reads, each carrying a distinct molecular identifier. Instead of being binned into consensus sequences, reads with shared molecular identifiers were discarded. MiTCR, with a Q25 quality threshold and the strictest error-elimination algorithm, was used for CDR3 identification, clonotype clustering and error correction. A nonparametric unseen species model with Euler transformation was used to estimate a lower bound on total TCR beta diversity. TCRdb reprocessed the public reads (quality trimming at Q25 with fastp, clone calling with MiXCR) and kept in-frame beta chains. When rows share a CDR3 protein, they turn into one entry using the most common DNA and genes. TCRdb's processing, not the authors', yielded these V and J calls. In this sample the table shows 1.5 million to 2 million distinct CDR3 sequences, approximately 40% of which occur a single time. Roughly 24% of the sample rests with the top ten.

This clonotype was picked up one time. The antigen it binds to is not known. At one of its ends the junction is not consistent with the germline gene, which may arise from a read error. What was sequenced was blood. The chain is made from TRBV29-1 and TRBJ2-7; a stretch of 7 junction bases matches TRBD2. This TCR derives from a human donor in good health. The CDR3 reads as follows: CSVVAGDAYGQYF. DNA sequence: TGCAGCGTTGTCGCGGGGGATGCCTACGGGCAGTACTTC.